This T cell receptor beta chain was sequenced in a study of CD8+CD57+ T cells in acquired aplastic anemia. Study summary: Recorded DNA amounts for sorted CD4+ and CD8+ cells had an average of about 3 ug. Study-level findings and limits: Around 29 CD8+ CDR3 sequences were shared between patients and controls.

Genomic DNA constituted the template upon which TCR beta VDJ and CDR3 profiling was performed. TCRdb re-called the reads with MiXCR, one entry per CDR3 protein. The sample records about 160,000 distinct CDR3 sequences, around 40% being singletons. CDR1 SGDLS and CDR2 YYNGEE come from the germline V gene. The CDR3 has 14 residues. Trimming removed 2 bases from V and 4 bases from J; junction bases left unmatched: 3. As concerns this clonotype: Antigen specificity is unknown.

This receptor was taken from a human donor in good health. The source material was sorted CD4+, CD8+, or CD8+CD57+ T cells (not recorded which) from PBMCs. The J gene is TRBJ1-1, the V gene TRBV9; 9 bases align to TRBD1. CDR3 amino acids: CASSVGQGGTEAFF. The CDR3 region has the DNA TGTGCCAGCAGCGTGGGACAGGGTGGCACTGAAGCTTTCTTT. The variable domain in full, with the rest retrieved from reference TRBV9 and TRBJ1-1, is DSGVTQTPKHLITATGQRVTLRCSPRSGDLSVYWYQQSLDQGLQFLIQYYNGEERAKGNILERFSAQQFPDLHSELNLSSLELGDSALYFCASSVGQGGTEAFFGQGTRLTVV.